This T cell receptor (beta chain) was found in a study of PD-1 blockade in classical Hodgkin lymphoma. General study points: Complete responders' baseline diversity resembled that of newly diagnosed patients.

This CDR3 is built from 14 residues. CDR1 and CDR2 (germline): SGHVS, FQNEAQ. Trimming took 0 bases from V and 3 from J, leaving 9 bases between them. Time point denoted: cycle 4 day 1 (C4D1), after about 6 weeks of nivolumab. Following autologous stem cell transplantation, relapse occurred in every patient, and exposure to brentuximab vedotin varied. CD8+ T cell isolation from thawed PBMCs was performed by magnetic negative selection. Patients had relapsed/refractory classical Hodgkin lymphoma with complete response, partial response or progressive disease as best response. Sequenced by immunoSEQ multiplex PCR; TCRdb stores in-frame clones only, minus some. The sample has approximately 14,000 clones; approximately 88% are singletons. As regards this clone: Its target is unknown.

Sequencing was performed on CD8+ T cells from blood, taken before the fourth cycle of nivolumab. The V call is TRBV7-8, the J call TRBJ2-7, with D maybe TRBD2 (6 bases). The receptor comes from a human donor with classical Hodgkin lymphoma. The CDR3 DNA is TGTGCCAGCAGCTTAGCGGGGGAGGACTACGAGCAGTACTTC. Translated, it gives CASSLAGEDYEQYF. Variable domain in full (rest from reference TRBV7-8 and TRBJ2-7): GAGVSQSPRYKVAKRGQDVALRCDPISGHVSLFWYQQALGQGPEFLTYFQNEAQLDKSGLPSDRFFAERPEGSVSTLKIQRTQQEDSAVYLCASSLAGEDYEQYFGPGTRLTVT.